This T cell receptor beta chain was documented in a study of shared clonotypes between healthy human individuals. Selected positively for CCR7 and CD45RO-negative, naive CD8 cells excluded terminally differentiated effector memory CD45RA+ cells. Each donor was a Caucasian adult residing in Nashville, Tennessee. TCRdb keeps only in-frame clones here, not all; method: immunoSEQ multiplex PCR. Among hundreds of thousands of clones listed, 95% to 97% were seen once. Germline loops: CDR1 SQVTM, CDR2 ANQGSEA. Trimming cost V 5 bases and J 4 bases, with 12 bases left between them. This CDR3 is 12 amino acids long.

Sample: naive CD8+ T cells sorted from blood. The rearrangement uses TRBV29-1 and TRBJ2-7; no reliable D call. The receptor was derived from a woman aged 25 to 39 in good health. This CDR3 reads CSVRTHGYEQYF. The CDR3 nucleotides are TGCAGCGTTCGGACCCATGGGTACGAGCAGTACTTC.